This is a list of T cell receptor beta chains from one sample in a study of blood T cell repertoires in COVID-19. The assay was immunoSEQ multiplex PCR, and TCRdb's table has in-frame clones only and misses some. This table has roughly 30,000 clones, 88% appearing once. Sequencing was carried out using peripheral blood. The origin of the receptors is a man aged 55 to 69 with COVID-19, enrolled during active disease. CDR3s include the opening cysteine and the closing phenylalanine or tryptophan. D genes are given only for firm matches. Rows give clone size only sometimes, using once, few, many, or a class for an expanded clone.

.,.,TRBV5-6,TRBJ1-2,TGTGCCAGCAGTTGGGTTAGTGAGGTGAACTATGGCTACACCTTC,CASSWVSEVNYGYTF
.,.,TRBV28,TRBJ1-2,TGTGCCAGCAGTTTCCCGGCAGGGCATAACTATGGCTACACCTTC,CASSFPAGHNYGYTF
.,.,TRBV4-2,TRBJ1-6,TGTGCCAGCAGCCCGAGAACCAGGGATCATTCACCCCTCCACTTT,CASSPRTRDHSPLHF
.,once,TRBV15,TRBJ1-2,TGTGCCACCAGCCCCGACAGGAACTATGGCTACACCTTC,CATSPDRNYGYTF
.,.,TRBV5-1,TRBJ2-5,TGCGCCAGCAGCTTGGTGGGGACACCGCCCGAGACCCAGTACTTC,CASSLVGTPPETQYF
TRBD2,.,TRBV4-2,TRBJ2-7,TGTGCCAGCAGCCAATGGACTAGCAGCTCCTACGAGCAGTACTTC,CASSQWTSSSYEQYF
.,.,TRBV15,TRBJ2-7,TGTGCCACCAGCAGAGATACAGGGTACTACGAGCAGTACTTC,CATSRDTGYYEQYF
TRBD1,.,TRBV14,TRBJ2-3,TGTGCCAGCAGCCCATTGACAGGGGGTACTAGCACAGATACGCAGTATTTT,CASSPLTGGTSTDTQYF
TRBD2,.,TRBV29-1,TRBJ2-1,TGCAGCGTCGGGGGGCGGGTACTAGCGGGAACTGAGCAGTTCTTC,CSVGGRVLAGTEQFF
.,.,TRBV7-2,TRBJ1-4,TGTGCCAGCAGCCCGGCAGGGACTAATGAAAAACTGTTTTTT,CASSPAGTNEKLFF
.,.,TRBV5-1,TRBJ2-3,TGCGCCAGCAGCCGGTTTGGCGGCTCAGATACGCAGTATTTT,CASSRFGGSDTQYF
TRBD2,.,TRBV9,TRBJ2-1,TGTGCCAGCAGCGTAGGGTCTAGCGGGACCTACAATGAGCAGTTCTTC,CASSVGSSGTYNEQFF
TRBD1,once,TRBV9,TRBJ1-3,TGTGCCAGCAGCTCGACTACGACAGGGGGGATCTCTGGAAACACCATATATTTT,CASSSTTTGGISGNTIYF
.,.,TRBV2,TRBJ2-1,TGTGCCAGCAGTGAGGTACAGACGCAGTTCTTC,CASSEVQTQFF
.,.,TRBV27,TRBJ2-4,TGTGCCAGCAGTTTCTTTGGCAGGGGTAAAAACATTCAGTACTTC,CASSFFGRGKNIQYF
.,.,TRBV12-3/TRBV12-4,TRBJ1-5,TGTGCCAGCAGTTTTCCGGGACAGCCCCAGCATTTT,CASSFPGQPQHF
.,.,TRBV5-6,TRBJ1-4,TGTGCCAGCAGCCACGGGACTAACAATGAAAAACTGTTTTTT,CASSHGTNNEKLFF
TRBD2,.,TRBV7-2,TRBJ2-7,TGTGCCAGCAGCTTAGCGCCAGGACTAGCGGGAGCCCCGGGAGACGAGCAGTACTTC,CASSLAPGLAGAPGDEQYF
TRBD1,.,TRBV7-8,TRBJ2-7,TGTGCCAGCAGCTCGGACAGGGGATGGGACGAGCAGTACTTC,CASSSDRGWDEQYF
TRBD2,.,TRBV11-3,TRBJ2-7,TGTGCCAGCAGCTTAGGCGTGTCGGGAGGGCCGGGCGAGCAGTACTTC,CASSLGVSGGPGEQYF
TRBD1,.,TRBV19,TRBJ1-2,TGTGCCAGCAGACCAGGGGGAGGTGGCTACACCTTC,CASRPGGGGYTF
TRBD1,few,TRBV2,TRBJ2-3,TGTGCCAGCAGTGAAGATGGGGCAGGGGGAAGAATCACAGATACGCAGTATTTT,CASSEDGAGGRITDTQYF
.,once,TRBV19,TRBJ1-2,TGTGCCAGTAGTATAGGAACATCTAACTATGGCTACACCTTC,CASSIGTSNYGYTF
TRBD2,.,TRBV11-3,TRBJ2-1,TGTGCCAGCAGCTTAGGTGCTAGCGGGAGTGAGGAGCAGTTCTTC,CASSLGASGSEEQFF
.,.,TRBV28,TRBJ1-4,TGTGCCAGCAGTGTCTCAGGGGTATCTAATGAAAAACTGTTTTTT,CASSVSGVSNEKLFF
TRBD1,.,TRBV15,TRBJ2-3,TGTGCCACCAGCAAGATCCGGGACAGTTCAGATACGCAGTATTTT,CATSKIRDSSDTQYF
.,.,TRBV29-1,TRBJ1-1,TGCAGCGTCCATCGGGAGAGCACTGAAGCTTTCTTT,CSVHRESTEAFF
TRBD2,.,TRBV5-1,TRBJ2-1,TGCGCCAGCAGCTTGGGCGGGACTAGCGGGAGCAGAGGGGGCTACAATGAGCAGTTCTTC,CASSLGGTSGSRGGYNEQFF
.,.,TRBV5-1,TRBJ1-2,TGCGCCAGCCGGCCCCCGGACAGCTATGGCTACACCTTC,CASRPPDSYGYTF
TRBD1,.,TRBV11-3,TRBJ2-7,TGTGCCAGCAGCTTTACAGGGGTCGAGCAGTACTTC,CASSFTGVEQYF
TRBD2,.,TRBV7-2,TRBJ2-1,TGTGCCAGCAGCTTAACACCGGGACTAGCGGGAGTCCAAAACGATGAGCAGTTCTTC,CASSLTPGLAGVQNDEQFF
.,.,TRBV4-2,TRBJ2-5,TGTGCCAGCAGCCAAGTCGTGGGGCAGGACGAGACCCAGTACTTC,CASSQVVGQDETQYF
TRBD1,once,TRBV10-3,TRBJ1-2,TGTGCCACTGTAGGGGGGACAGAGGACTATGGCTACACCTTC,CATVGGTEDYGYTF
.,.,TRBV12-5,TRBJ2-2,TGTGCTAGTGGTTTGGTCGTTGGCTTAGACAGGGTCGCGGAGGGAAACACCGGGGAGCTGTTTTTT,CASGLVVGLDRVAEGNTGELFF
TRBD1,.,TRBV5-4,TRBJ2-1,TGTGCCAGCAGCTCGGCCGGGACAGTAAACAATGAGCAGTTCTTC,CASSSAGTVNNEQFF
.,.,TRBV7-9,TRBJ2-1,TGTGCCAGCAGCCTCCTTCCTGAGCAGTTCTTC,CASSLLPEQFF
TRBD1,.,TRBV28,TRBJ1-4,TGTGCCAGCAGTCCACCGGGACAGGGCCTAGCTAATGAAAAACTGTTTTTT,CASSPPGQGLANEKLFF
TRBD1,.,TRBV5-1,TRBJ1-6,TGCGCCAGCTCCCGGGACAGTAATTCACCCCTCCACTTT,CASSRDSNSPLHF
TRBD1,.,TRBV27,TRBJ1-4,TGTGCCAGCAGTCCAGGCAGGGGGCGGGTAAAACTGTTTTTT,CASSPGRGRVKLFF
TRBD1,.,TRBV11-2,TRBJ1-2,TGTGCCAGCAGCTCCTTCCCGGGACAGGGCTATGGCTACACCTTC,CASSSFPGQGYGYTF
TRBD1,.,TRBV28,TRBJ1-2,TGTGCCAGCAGTTCCCCCGGGACAGTCAACTATGGCTACACCTTC,CASSSPGTVNYGYTF
TRBD2,once,TRBV27,TRBJ2-3,TGTGCCAGCAGTTTATATGGGGAGGGTACAGATACGCAGTATTTT,CASSLYGEGTDTQYF
.,.,TRBV7-8,TRBJ2-7,TGTGCCAGCAGTATACCGGGACACTCAAGCTCCTACGAGCAGTACTTC,CASSIPGHSSSYEQYF
.,.,TRBV28,TRBJ1-3,TGTGCCAGCAGTGGTGGAGGGGCCCGCTCTGGAAACACCATATATTTT,CASSGGGARSGNTIYF
.,.,TRBV4-2,TRBJ1-1,TGTGCCAGCAGCCGAATAGAACTTCTGAACACTGAAGCTTTCTTT,CASSRIELLNTEAFF
.,.,TRBV30,TRBJ1-3,TGTGCCTGGAGTGAGGGGCCTGGAAACACCATATATTTT,CAWSEGPGNTIYF
.,.,TRBV11-2,TRBJ1-6,TGTGCCAGCAGCTTAGAACCGGGGGTCGCTTCACCCCTCCACTTT,CASSLEPGVASPLHF
TRBD2,.,TRBV4-2,TRBJ2-7,TGTGCCAGCAGCCAAGGAGGGACTAGTTCCTACGAGCAGTACTTC,CASSQGGTSSYEQYF
.,.,TRBV30,TRBJ1-5,TGTGCCTGGAGTCACGGGGTTCAGCCCCAGCATTTT,CAWSHGVQPQHF
TRBD2,.,TRBV29-1,TRBJ2-3,TGCAGCGGCCGCCGGGGGGGCAGAGCTAGCACAGATACGCAGTATTTT,CSGRRGGRASTDTQYF
.,.,TRBV11-3,TRBJ2-1,TGTGCCAGCAGCTTACGCGGCGATAGCTCCTACAATGAGCAGTTCTTC,CASSLRGDSSYNEQFF
.,.,TRBV11-2,TRBJ1-4,TGTGCCAGCAGCTCCCACCGGGGAAAGAATGAAAAACTGTTTTTT,CASSSHRGKNEKLFF
.,.,TRBV6-5,TRBJ2-1,TGTGCCAGCAAGCAGGGGTTGTACAATGAGCAGTTCTTC,CASKQGLYNEQFF
.,.,TRBV18,TRBJ2-7,TGTGCCAGCTCACGGCAGGGTACCTACGAGCAGTACTTC,CASSRQGTYEQYF
.,.,TRBV7-2,TRBJ1-1,TGTGCCAGCAGCTTAGCGGGCAGAAACACTGAAGCTTTCTTT,CASSLAGRNTEAFF
.,.,TRBV5-5,TRBJ1-1,TGTGCCAGCAGCTTGGGACAGGCCCTAGGGCCTAGGAACACTGAAGCTTTCTTT,CASSLGQALGPRNTEAFF
.,.,TRBV10-3,TRBJ1-5,TGTGCCATCAGCCCCGGGGGCAATCAGCCCCAGCATTTT,CAISPGGNQPQHF
.,.,TRBV25-1,TRBJ2-7,TGTGCCAGCAGTGAACCAGGCTACGAGCAGTACTTC,CASSEPGYEQYF
TRBD2,.,TRBV28,TRBJ2-1,TGTGCCAGCAGATCTCAAGGGACTAGCGGGAGGACCTACAATGAGCAGTTCTTC,CASRSQGTSGRTYNEQFF
.,.,TRBV28,TRBJ2-7,TGTGCCAGCAATTCCGCGGGATGGAACGAGCAGTACTTC,CASNSAGWNEQYF